This T cell receptor (beta chain) was captured in a study of blood T cell repertoires in COVID-19. The authors' processing: Estimates of nucleated cell counts were drawn from the amplification of reference gene primers. Assay: immunoSEQ multiplex PCR; the TCRdb copy retains only in-frame clones and omits some. V and J calls plus clone size are reproduced from that table; the DNA served to infer D and trimming. The sample includes 140,000 to 150,000 clones, 70% to 90% of them seen just once. Cohort 3 recovered donors had two negative PCRs, clearance, or symptom resolution. This clone was seen a single time. This TCR was sampled from a woman aged 40 to 49 who had recovered from COVID-19. Material for sequencing was PBMCs or T cells enriched from blood (not recorded which).

The CDR3 DNA follows: TGTGCCATCAGTGAGCCCACCCGGGCGGGAGAGACCCAGTACTTC. It codes for CAISEPTRAGETQYF. V and J are TRBV10-3 and TRBJ2-5; weak D call: TRBD2 (5 bases). CDR3 length: 15 residues. The V end was cut by 2 bases, the J end by 4 bases, with 14 bases between. The germline CDR1 and CDR2 sequences are ENHRY and SYGVKD.